These T cell receptor beta chains were read from a single sample in a study of blood T cell repertoires in COVID-19. Generated by immunoSEQ multiplex PCR, the TCRdb table keeps only in-frame clones and is missing some. This sample carries approximately 390,000 clones, just under 90% of them seen once, and the ten largest clones take roughly 9.4%. The sequenced material came from PBMCs or T cells enriched from blood (not recorded which). These receptors were taken from a woman aged 45-59 years who had recovered from COVID-19. CDR3s include the opening cysteine and the closing phenylalanine or tryptophan. D genes are given only for firm matches. The size of a clone is reported for some rows only, either as once, few or many, or as a class for expanded clones.

d_gene	abundance	v_gene	j_gene	CDR3aa	CDR3nt
.	.	TRBV6-4	TRBJ1-1	CASSDSIGGHTEAFF	TGTGCCAGCAGTGACTCGATCGGGGGGCACACTGAAGCTTTCTTT
TRBD2	.	TRBV10-2	TRBJ2-5	CASSGTSGKTQYF	TGCGCCAGCAGTGGGACTAGCGGAAAGACCCAGTACTTC
.	.	TRBV25-1	TRBJ2-1	CASSEWGGGPYNEQFF	TGTGCCAGCAGTGAATGGGGTGGGGGCCCCTACAATGAGCAGTTCTTC
.	.	TRBV5-1	TRBJ1-1	CASSYGTEAFF	TGCGCCAGCAGCTACGGGACTGAAGCTTTCTTT
.	.	TRBV4-1	TRBJ2-6	CASSQGVTGRGANVLTF	TGCGCCAGCAGCCAAGGGGTAACAGGGAGAGGGGCCAACGTCCTGACTTTC
.	.	TRBV27	TRBJ2-7	CASQPTQGAQYEQYF	TGTGCCAGCCAACCTACACAGGGTGCCCAATACGAGCAGTACTTC
.	.	TRBV9	TRBJ2-3	CASSADMEDTQYF	TGTGCCAGCAGCGCCGACATGGAAGATACGCAGTATTTT
.	.	TRBV20-1	TRBJ1-2	CSAPIEGGYTF	TGCAGTGCCCCGATCGAGGGCGGCTACACCTTC
.	.	TRBV18	TRBJ2-2	CASSPVPFEANTGELFF	TGTGCCAGCTCACCTGTACCTTTCGAGGCGAACACCGGGGAGCTGTTTTTT
TRBD1	.	TRBV28	TRBJ1-2	CASRSDRGMTNYGYTF	TGTGCCAGCAGATCGGACAGGGGGATGACTAACTATGGCTACACCTTC
TRBD2	.	TRBV5-4	TRBJ2-7	CASSLDVRGGRVHEQYF	TGTGCCAGCAGCTTGGATGTGCGGGGGGGCCGGGTCCACGAGCAGTACTTC
TRBD1	.	TRBV9	TRBJ1-4	CASGPPTGAGEKLFF	TGTGCCAGCGGCCCCCCTACAGGGGCGGGTGAAAAACTGTTTTTT
.	few	TRBV20-1	TRBJ1-4	CSASPHTGNEKLFF	TGCAGTGCTAGTCCCCACACAGGCAATGAAAAACTGTTTTTT
.	.	TRBV4-3	TRBJ1-2	CASSQDGTANYGYTF	TGCGCCAGCAGCCAAGATGGCACAGCTAACTATGGCTACACCTTC
TRBD1	.	TRBV6-2/TRBV6-3	TRBJ2-1	CASSSTGQGANEQFF	TGTGCCAGCAGCTCAACGGGACAGGGGGCGAATGAGCAGTTCTTC
.	.	TRBV30	TRBJ2-7	CAWSRRGGYEQYF	TGTGCCTGGAGTCGGAGGGGGGGGTACGAGCAGTACTTC
.	once	TRBV10-3	TRBJ1-1	CAISESRTQNTEAFF	TGTGCCATCAGTGAGTCAAGGACACAGAACACTGAAGCTTTCTTT
.	.	TRBV30	TRBJ1-5	CAWSGARGQPQHF	TGTGCCTGGAGTGGGGCCAGGGGACAGCCCCAGCATTTT
TRBD1	.	TRBV6-5	TRBJ1-1	CASRRQGARTEAFF	TGTGCCAGCAGAAGACAGGGGGCGAGGACTGAAGCTTTCTTT
.	.	TRBV9	TRBJ1-2	CASSADRPPSSNEDGYTF	TGTGCCAGCAGCGCCGACAGGCCCCCATCATCTAACGAGGATGGCTACACCTTC
TRBD1	.	TRBV28	TRBJ1-3	CASSARTGTGGGNTIYF	TGTGCCAGCAGCGCTAGAACCGGGACAGGGGGGGGAAACACCATATATTTT
.	.	TRBV23-1	TRBJ2-3	CASISGMTTFYTDTQYF	TGCGCCAGCATTTCGGGGATGACTACGTTCTACACAGATACGCAGTATTTT
.	.	TRBV7-2	TRBJ2-3	CASSQRRGWEDTQYF	TGTGCCAGCAGCCAGAGGAGAGGTTGGGAGGATACGCAGTATTTT
.	.	TRBV3-1/TRBV3-2	TRBJ2-2	CASSLEYSDTGELFF	TGTGCCAGCAGCCTAGAATATTCGGACACCGGGGAGCTGTTTTTT
.	.	TRBV7-8	TRBJ1-1	CASSPGRNTEAFF	TGTGCCAGCAGTCCCGGGAGGAACACTGAAGCTTTCTTT
TRBD1	.	TRBV7-2	TRBJ1-5	CASSLDRGINQPQHF	TGTGCCAGCAGCTTGGACAGGGGGATCAATCAGCCCCAGCATTTT
TRBD1	once	TRBV6-2/TRBV6-3	TRBJ2-3	CASSFDRGHLIDTQYF	TGTGCCAGCAGTTTCGACAGGGGGCATCTAATAGATACGCAGTATTTT